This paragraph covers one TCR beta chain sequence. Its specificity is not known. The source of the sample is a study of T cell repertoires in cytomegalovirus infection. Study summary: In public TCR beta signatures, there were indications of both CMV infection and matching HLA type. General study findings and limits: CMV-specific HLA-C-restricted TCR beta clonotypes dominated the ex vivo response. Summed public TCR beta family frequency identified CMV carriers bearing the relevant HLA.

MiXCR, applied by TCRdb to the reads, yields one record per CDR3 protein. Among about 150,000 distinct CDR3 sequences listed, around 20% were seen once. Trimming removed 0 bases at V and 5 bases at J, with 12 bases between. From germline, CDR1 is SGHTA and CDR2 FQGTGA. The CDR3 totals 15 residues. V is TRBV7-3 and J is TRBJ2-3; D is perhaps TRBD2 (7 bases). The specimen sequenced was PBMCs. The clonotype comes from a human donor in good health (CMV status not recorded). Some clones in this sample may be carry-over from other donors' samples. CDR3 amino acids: CASSLTGGAGDTQYF. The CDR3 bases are TGTGCCAGCAGCTTAACTGGGGGGGCTGGAGATACGCAGTATTTT.